This note documents a single T cell receptor beta chain sequence. Only in-frame clones appear in the TCRdb table, and some are missing; sequencing was by immunoSEQ multiplex PCR. The sample consists of 140,000 to 150,000 clones, less than 90% of them appearing once. The data belong to a study of blood T cell repertoires in COVID-19. Overall study context: T cells, B-cell-depleted T cells, or PBMCs supplied cDNA or gDNA.

Between the trimmed V and J ends, which lost 3 bases and 10 bases, there was a span of 13 bases. The CDR3 spans 13 residues. Germline V gives CDR1 WNHNN, CDR2 SYGVQD (reference sequence). Material for sequencing was PBMCs or T cells enriched from blood (not recorded which). The TCR comes from a woman aged 45 to 65 who had been exposed to COVID-19. The chain carries TRBV10-1 and TRBJ2-1; D ambiguous. Here the CDR3 DNA reads TGCGCCAGCAGTGACTCTCTATCCTCCGAGCAGTTCTTC. Its translation: CASSDSLSSEQFF.